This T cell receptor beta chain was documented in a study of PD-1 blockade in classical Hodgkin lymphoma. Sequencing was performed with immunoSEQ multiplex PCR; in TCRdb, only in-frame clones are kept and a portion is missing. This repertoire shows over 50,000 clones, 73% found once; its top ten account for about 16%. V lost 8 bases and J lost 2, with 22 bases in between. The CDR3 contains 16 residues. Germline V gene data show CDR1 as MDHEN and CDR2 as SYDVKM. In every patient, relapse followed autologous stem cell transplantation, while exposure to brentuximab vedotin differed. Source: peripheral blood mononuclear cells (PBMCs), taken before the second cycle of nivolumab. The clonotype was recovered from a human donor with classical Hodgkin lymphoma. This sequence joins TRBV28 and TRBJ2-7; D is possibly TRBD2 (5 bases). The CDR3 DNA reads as TGTGCCAGCGGCGACTACAACACCGATCCCCCCTACGAGCAGTACTTC. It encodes CASGDYNTDPPYEQYF.